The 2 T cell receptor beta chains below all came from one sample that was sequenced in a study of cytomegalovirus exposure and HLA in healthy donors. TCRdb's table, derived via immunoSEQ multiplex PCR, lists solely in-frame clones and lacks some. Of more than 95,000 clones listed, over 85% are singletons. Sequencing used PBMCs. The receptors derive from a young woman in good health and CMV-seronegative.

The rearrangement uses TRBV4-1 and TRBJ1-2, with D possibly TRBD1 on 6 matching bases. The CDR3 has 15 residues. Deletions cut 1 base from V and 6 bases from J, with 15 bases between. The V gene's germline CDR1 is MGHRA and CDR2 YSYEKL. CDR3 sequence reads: CASSQVWDNYNGYTF. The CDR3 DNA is TGCGCCAGCAGCCAAGTTTGGGACAACTATAATGGCTACACCTTC.

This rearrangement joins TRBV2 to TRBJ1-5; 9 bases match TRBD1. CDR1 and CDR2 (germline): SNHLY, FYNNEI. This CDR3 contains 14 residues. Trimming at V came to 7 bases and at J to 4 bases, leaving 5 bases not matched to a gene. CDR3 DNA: TGTGCCAGCAACACAGGGGGCGGTAATCAGCCCCAGCATTTT. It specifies CASNTGGGNQPQHF.